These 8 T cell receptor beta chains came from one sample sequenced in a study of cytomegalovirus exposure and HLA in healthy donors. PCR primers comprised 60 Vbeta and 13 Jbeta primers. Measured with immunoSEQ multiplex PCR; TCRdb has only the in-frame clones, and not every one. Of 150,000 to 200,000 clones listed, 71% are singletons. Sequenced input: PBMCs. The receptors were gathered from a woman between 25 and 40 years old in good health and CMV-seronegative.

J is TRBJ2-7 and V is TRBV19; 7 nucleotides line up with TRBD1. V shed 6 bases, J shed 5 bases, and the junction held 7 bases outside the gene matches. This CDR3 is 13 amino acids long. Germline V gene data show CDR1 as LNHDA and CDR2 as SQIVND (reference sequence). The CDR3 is CASSTTGLHEQYF. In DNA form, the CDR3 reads TGTGCCAGTAGCACGACAGGGCTCCACGAGCAGTACTTC.

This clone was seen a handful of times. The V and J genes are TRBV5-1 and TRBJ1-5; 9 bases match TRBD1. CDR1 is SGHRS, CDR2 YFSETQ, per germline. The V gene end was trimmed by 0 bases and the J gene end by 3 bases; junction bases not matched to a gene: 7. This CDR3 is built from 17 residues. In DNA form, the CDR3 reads TGCGCCAGCAGCTTGGACGGGACAGGGAATTTCAATCAGCCCCAGCATTTT. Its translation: CASSLDGTGNFNQPQHF.

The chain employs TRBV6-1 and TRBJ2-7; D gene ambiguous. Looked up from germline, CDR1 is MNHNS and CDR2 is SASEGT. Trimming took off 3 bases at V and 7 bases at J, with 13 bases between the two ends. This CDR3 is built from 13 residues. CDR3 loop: CASSDELHGEQYF. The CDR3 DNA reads TGTGCCAGCAGTGACGAACTACACGGGGAGCAGTACTTC.

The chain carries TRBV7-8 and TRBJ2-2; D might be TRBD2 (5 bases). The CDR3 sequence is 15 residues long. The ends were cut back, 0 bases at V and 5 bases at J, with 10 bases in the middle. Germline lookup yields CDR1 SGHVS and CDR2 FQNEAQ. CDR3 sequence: CASSLALDGTGELFF. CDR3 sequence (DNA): TGTGCCAGCAGCTTAGCACTAGATGGGACCGGGGAGCTGTTTTTT.

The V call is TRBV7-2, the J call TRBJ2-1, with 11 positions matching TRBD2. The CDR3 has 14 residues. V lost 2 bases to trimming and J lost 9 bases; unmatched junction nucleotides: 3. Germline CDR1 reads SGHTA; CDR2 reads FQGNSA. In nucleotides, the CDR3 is TGTGCCAGCAGCTTATTAGCGGGAGGGGGTGAGCAGTTCTTC. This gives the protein CASSLLAGGGEQFF.

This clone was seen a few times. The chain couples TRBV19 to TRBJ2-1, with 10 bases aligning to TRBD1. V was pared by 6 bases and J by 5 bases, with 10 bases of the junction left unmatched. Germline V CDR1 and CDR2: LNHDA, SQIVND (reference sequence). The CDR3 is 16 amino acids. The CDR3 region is CASRRESGTGDNEQFF. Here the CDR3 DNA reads TGTGCCAGTAGACGGGAATCCGGGACAGGGGACAATGAGCAGTTCTTC.

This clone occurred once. The CDR3 DNA reads as TGTGCCAGCAGCGTAGGAGCGTTTTCTGAAGCTTTCTTT. Amino acid sequence: CASSVGAFSEAFF. This rearrangement joins TRBV9 to TRBJ1-1; D is unresolved. Trimming pared 0 bases from V and 6 bases from J, leaving 9 bases between. The V gene's germline CDR1 is SGDLS and CDR2 YYNGEE. This CDR3 region has 13 residues.

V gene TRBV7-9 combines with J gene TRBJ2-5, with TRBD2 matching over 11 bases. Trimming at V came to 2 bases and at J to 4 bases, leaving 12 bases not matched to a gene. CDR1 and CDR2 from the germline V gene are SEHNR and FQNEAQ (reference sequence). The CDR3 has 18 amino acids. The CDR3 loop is CASSLTSLAGGPGETQYF. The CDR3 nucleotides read TGTGCCAGCAGCTTAACCTCTTTAGCGGGGGGGCCCGGAGAGACCCAGTACTTC.